Below, one TCR beta chain is given with its context. For recovered donors of Cohort 3, there were two negative PCRs, clearance, or symptom resolution. The data derive from a study of blood T cell repertoires in COVID-19. Study-wide context: Sources were T cells, B-cell-depleted T cells, or PBMCs; the material itself was cDNA or gDNA.

The repertoire was sequenced with immunoSEQ multiplex PCR; TCRdb's copy has only in-frame clones and lacks some. The repertoire has fewer than 350,000 clones, nearly 90% of them found once; the top ten carry about 1%. The sequence came from a woman between 25 and 40 years old who had recovered from COVID-19. Sequencing used PBMCs or T cells enriched from blood (not recorded which).

For the CDR3, the DNA is TGCGCCAGCAGCTTGGCGGCCTCTCGGGGCACTGAAGCTTTCTTT. This gives the protein CASSLAASRGTEAFF. The V and J genes are TRBV5-1 and TRBJ1-1, with D unresolved. In germline, CDR1 is SGHRS, CDR2 YFSETQ. V was pared by 0 bases and J by 4 bases, with 13 bases between. There are 15 residues in the CDR3. Using reference TRBV5-1 and TRBJ1-1 for the parts outside the CDR3, the full variable domain is KAGVTQTPRYLIKTRGQQVTLSCSPISGHRSVSWYQQTPGQGLQFLFEYFSETQRNKGNFPGRFSGRQFSNSRSEMNVSTLELGDSALYLCASSLAASRGTEAFFGQGTRLTVV.